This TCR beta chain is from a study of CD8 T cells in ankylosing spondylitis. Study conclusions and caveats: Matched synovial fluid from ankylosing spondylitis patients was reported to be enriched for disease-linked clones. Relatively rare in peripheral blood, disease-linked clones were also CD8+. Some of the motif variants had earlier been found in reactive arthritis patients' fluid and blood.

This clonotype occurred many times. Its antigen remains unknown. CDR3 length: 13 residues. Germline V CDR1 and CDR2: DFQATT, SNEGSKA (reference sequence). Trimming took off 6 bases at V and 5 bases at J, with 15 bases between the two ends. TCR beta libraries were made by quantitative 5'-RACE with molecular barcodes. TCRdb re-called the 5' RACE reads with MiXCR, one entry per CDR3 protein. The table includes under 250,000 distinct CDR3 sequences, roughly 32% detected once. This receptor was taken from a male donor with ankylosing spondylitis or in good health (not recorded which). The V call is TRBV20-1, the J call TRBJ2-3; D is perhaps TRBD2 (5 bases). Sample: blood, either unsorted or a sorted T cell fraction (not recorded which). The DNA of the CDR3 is TGCAGTGCCCCGGACTTTCCGCAAGATACGCAGTATTTT. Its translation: CSAPDFPQDTQYF.